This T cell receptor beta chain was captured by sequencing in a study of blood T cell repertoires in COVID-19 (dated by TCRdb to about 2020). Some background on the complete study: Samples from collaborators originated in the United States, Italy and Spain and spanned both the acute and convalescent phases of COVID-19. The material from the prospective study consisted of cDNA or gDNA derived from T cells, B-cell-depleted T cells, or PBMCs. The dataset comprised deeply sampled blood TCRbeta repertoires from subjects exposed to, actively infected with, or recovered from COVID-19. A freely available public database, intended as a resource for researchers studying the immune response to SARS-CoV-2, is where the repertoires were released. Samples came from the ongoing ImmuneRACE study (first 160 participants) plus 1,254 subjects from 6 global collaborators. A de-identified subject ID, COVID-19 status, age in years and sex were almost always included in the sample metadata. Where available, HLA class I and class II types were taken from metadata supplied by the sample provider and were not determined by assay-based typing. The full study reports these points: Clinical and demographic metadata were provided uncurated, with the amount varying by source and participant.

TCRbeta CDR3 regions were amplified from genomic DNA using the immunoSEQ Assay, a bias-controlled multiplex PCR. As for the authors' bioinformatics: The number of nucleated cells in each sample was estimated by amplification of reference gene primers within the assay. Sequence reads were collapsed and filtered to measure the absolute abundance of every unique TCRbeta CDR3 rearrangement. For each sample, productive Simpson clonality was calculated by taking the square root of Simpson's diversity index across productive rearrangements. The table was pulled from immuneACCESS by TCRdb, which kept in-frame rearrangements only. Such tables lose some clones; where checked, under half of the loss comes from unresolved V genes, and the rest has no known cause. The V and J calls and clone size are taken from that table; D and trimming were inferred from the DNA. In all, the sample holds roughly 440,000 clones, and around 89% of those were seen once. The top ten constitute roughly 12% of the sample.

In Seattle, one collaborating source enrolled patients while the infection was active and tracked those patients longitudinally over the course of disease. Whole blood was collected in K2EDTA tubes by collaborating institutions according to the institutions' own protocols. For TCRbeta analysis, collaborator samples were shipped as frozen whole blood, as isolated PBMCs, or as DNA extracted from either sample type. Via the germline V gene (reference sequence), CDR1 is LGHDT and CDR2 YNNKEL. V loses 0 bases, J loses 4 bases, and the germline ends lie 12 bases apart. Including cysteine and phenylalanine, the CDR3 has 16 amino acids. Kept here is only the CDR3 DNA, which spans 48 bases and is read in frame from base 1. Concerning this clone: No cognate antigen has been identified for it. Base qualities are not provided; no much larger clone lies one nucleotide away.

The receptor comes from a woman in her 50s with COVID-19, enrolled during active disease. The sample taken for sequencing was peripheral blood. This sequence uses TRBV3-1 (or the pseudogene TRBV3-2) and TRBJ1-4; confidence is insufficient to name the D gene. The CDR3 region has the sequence CASSQEAGRDNEKLFF. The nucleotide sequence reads TGTGCCAGCAGCCAAGAGGCCGGACGGGATAATGAAAAACTGTTTTTT.